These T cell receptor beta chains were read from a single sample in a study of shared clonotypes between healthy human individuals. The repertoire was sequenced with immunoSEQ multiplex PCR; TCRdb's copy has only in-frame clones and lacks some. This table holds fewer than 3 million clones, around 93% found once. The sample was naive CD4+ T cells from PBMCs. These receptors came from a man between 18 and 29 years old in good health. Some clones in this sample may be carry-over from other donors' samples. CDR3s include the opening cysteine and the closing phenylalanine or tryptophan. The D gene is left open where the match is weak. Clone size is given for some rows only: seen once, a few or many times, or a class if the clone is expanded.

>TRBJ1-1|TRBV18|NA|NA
TGTGCCAGCTCACCCAATCCAGGGAATGGCTTCACTGAAGCTTTCTTT
CASSPNPGNGFTEAFF
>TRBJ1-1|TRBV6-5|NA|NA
TGTGCCAGCAGTTACTCCCCACCCCGAGGGACTGAAGCTTTCTTT
CASSYSPPRGTEAFF
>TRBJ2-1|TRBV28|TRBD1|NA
TGTGCCAGCAGATCAACCGGACAGGGGGCACCTCAGGATGAGCAGTTCTTC
CASRSTGQGAPQDEQFF
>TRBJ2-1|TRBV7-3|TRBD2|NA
TGTGCCAGCAGCTTACCGACTAGCGGGGGCTACAATGAGCAGTTCTTC
CASSLPTSGGYNEQFF
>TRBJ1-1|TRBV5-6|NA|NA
TGTGCCAGCAGCCGGACAGCCACCTTGAACACTGAAGCTTTCTTT
CASSRTATLNTEAFF
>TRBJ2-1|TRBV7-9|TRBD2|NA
TGTGCCAGCAGCCGGACTAGCGGGAGGCCCAATGAGCAGTTCTTC
CASSRTSGRPNEQFF
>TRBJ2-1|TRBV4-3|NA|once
TGCGCCAGCAGCCAAGATTTTAACCGGGTCTTTGAGCAGTTCTTC
CASSQDFNRVFEQFF
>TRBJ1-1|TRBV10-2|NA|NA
TGCGCCACCGCCTTACAGGGAACTGAAGCTTTCTTT
CATALQGTEAFF
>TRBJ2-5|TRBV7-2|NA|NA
TGTGCCAGCAGACCTACAGGGCTAGAGACCCAGTACTTC
CASRPTGLETQYF
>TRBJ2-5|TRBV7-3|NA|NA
TGTGCCAGCAGCTTAACGAGTGGAGAGACCCAGTACTTC
CASSLTSGETQYF
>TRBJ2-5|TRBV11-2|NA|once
TGTGCCAGCAGCCCCCTTCGAGAGACCCAGTACTTC
CASSPLRETQYF
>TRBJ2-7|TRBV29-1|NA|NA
TGCAGCGTTCTGTATGGACAGACGTCCTACGAGCAGTACTTC
CSVLYGQTSYEQYF
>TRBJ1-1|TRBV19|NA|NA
TGTGCCAGTAGCACCCTGGCGCCGACTGAAGCTTTCTTT
CASSTLAPTEAFF
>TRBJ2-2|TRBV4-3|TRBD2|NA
TGCGCCAGCAGCCAATCCGGGACTAGAACCGGGGAGCTGTTTTTT
CASSQSGTRTGELFF
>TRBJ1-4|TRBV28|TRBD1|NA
TGTGCCAGCTCCGACAGGGGAGAGGAAAAACTGTTTTTT
CASSDRGEEKLFF
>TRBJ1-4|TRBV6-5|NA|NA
TGTGCCAGCAGTTACTCTGCAGGTGGCTCTGAAAAACTGTTTTTT
CASSYSAGGSEKLFF
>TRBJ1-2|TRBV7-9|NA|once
TGTGCCAGCAGCTTTTCGGACAGAAACTATGGCTACACCTTC
CASSFSDRNYGYTF
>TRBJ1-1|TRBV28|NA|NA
TGTGCCAGCAGTTGGCCCCGGGACACTAGTCGCACTGAAGCTTTCTTT
CASSWPRDTSRTEAFF
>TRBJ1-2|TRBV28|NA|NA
TGTGCCAGCAGCCGAACTGGGGGGGGTAACTATGGCTACACCTTC
CASSRTGGGNYGYTF
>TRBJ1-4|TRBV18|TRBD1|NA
TGTGCCAGCTCTTTCGACAGGGACGCTGTAGAAAAACTGTTTTTT
CASSFDRDAVEKLFF
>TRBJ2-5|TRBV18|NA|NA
TGTGCCAGCTCACCACTGTACCAAGAGACCCAGTACTTC
CASSPLYQETQYF
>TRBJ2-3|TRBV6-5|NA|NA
TGTGCCAGCAGCCGGAGCGGGCGCACAGATACGCAGTATTTT
CASSRSGRTDTQYF
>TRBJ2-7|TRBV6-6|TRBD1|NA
TGTGCCAGCAGTTACGACAGGGGGAGCTACGAGCAGTACTTC
CASSYDRGSYEQYF
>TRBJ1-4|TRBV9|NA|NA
TGTGCCAGCAGCGTAGACGGGACGGGCGAGGAAAAACTGTTTTTT
CASSVDGTGEEKLFF
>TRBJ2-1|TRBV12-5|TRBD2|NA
TGTGCTAGTGGTTTTCGACTAGCGGCTAACAATGAGCAGTTCTTC
CASGFRLAANNEQFF
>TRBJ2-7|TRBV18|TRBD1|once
TGTGCCAGCTCTCGGACCCCGGGACAGAGCTACGAGCAGTACTTC
CASSRTPGQSYEQYF
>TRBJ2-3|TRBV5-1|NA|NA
TGCGCCAGCAGCCCGAGAGGGGCAACTAGCACAGATACGCAGTATTTT
CASSPRGATSTDTQYF